The rows below give T cell receptor beta chains drawn from one sample of a study of T cell responses to AZD1222 COVID-19 vaccine. The assay was immunoSEQ multiplex PCR, and TCRdb's table has in-frame clones only and misses some. Recorded here are over 130,000 clones; the top ten clones represent about 2.2%. The sequenced sample was peripheral blood. Every receptor here comes from an adult in good health. The CDR3 runs from the conserved cysteine through the conserved F or W. A D gene is named only where the DNA matches it firmly.

J: TRBJ1-1
V: TRBV11-2
D: TRBD1
DNA: TGTGCCAGCAGCTTAGATACGACAGGGAGAACTGAAGCTTTCTTT
CDR3: CASSLDTTGRTEAFF

J: TRBJ1-2
V: TRBV7-6
D: -
DNA: TGTGCCAGCAGCTTAGCTGGCAGGGGTTCCTACGGCTACACCTTC
CDR3: CASSLAGRGSYGYTF

J: TRBJ1-1
V: TRBV28
D: -
DNA: TGTGCCAGCAGCATTGGGACTGTGGCTTTCTTT
CDR3: CASSIGTVAFF

J: TRBJ1-5
V: TRBV7-9
D: -
DNA: TGTGCCAGCAGCACGGACGCCCTGCGGAATCAGCCCCAGCATTTT
CDR3: CASSTDALRNQPQHF

J: TRBJ2-3
V: TRBV2
D: -
DNA: TGTGCCAGCAGGGAGACTAGTTGGGTCGCAGATACGCAGTATTTT
CDR3: CASRETSWVADTQYF

J: TRBJ1-4
V: TRBV5-5
D: -
DNA: TGTGCCAGCAGCTTGATTTTAGGGACGAGTCATTTGGAAAAACTGTTTTTT
CDR3: CASSLILGTSHLEKLFF

J: TRBJ1-5
V: TRBV4-1
D: -
DNA: TGTGCCAGCAGCCAAGTCGTAACCAGCAATCAGCCCCAGCATTTT
CDR3: CASSQVVTSNQPQHF

J: TRBJ2-3
V: TRBV28
D: TRBD2
DNA: TGTGCCAGCATTGTAGCGGGGGGGCCTGTGGATACGCAGTATTTT
CDR3: CASIVAGGPVDTQYF

J: TRBJ1-5
V: TRBV11-3
D: TRBD1
DNA: TGTGCCAGCAGCTTAGCCTTAGAAACAGGGGGCCTAAGTCAGCCCCAGCATTTT
CDR3: CASSLALETGGLSQPQHF

J: TRBJ1-1
V: TRBV4-2
D: -
DNA: TGTGCCAGCAGCCAAGCTTTGGGTCAGAGCACTGAAGCTTTCTTT
CDR3: CASSQALGQSTEAFF